The 15 T cell receptor beta chains below were found in one sample sequenced in a study of blood T cells in healthy people across ages. A J-beta primer mix and a sample-barcoded 5' primer were used in a second PCR of about 7 to 12 cycles. TCRdb re-called the 5' RACE reads with MiXCR, one entry per CDR3 protein. The table includes fewer than 2,000,000 distinct CDR3 sequences, about 32% detected once. Sequenced material: blood. Receptors originate from a woman aged 25 to 39 in good health.

The chain links TRBV7-9 to TRBJ2-3, with 9 bases identical to TRBD2. V was pared by 1 base and J by 2 bases, with 4 bases of the junction left unmatched. The CDR3 has 16 amino acids. CDR1 SEHNR and CDR2 FQNEAQ come from the germline V gene (reference sequence). CDR3: CASSLGSGGFTDTQYF. The CDR3 DNA sequence: TGTGCCAGCAGCTTAGGAAGCGGGGGGTTCACAGATACGCAGTATTTT.

As regards this clonotype: An end of the junction differs from the germline gene, which may be a read error. J is TRBJ1-2 and V is TRBV9, with D possibly being TRBD1 (5 bases). This CDR3 is built from 14 residues. Per the germline V gene, CDR1 is SGDLS and CDR2 is YYNGEE. This chain's CDR3 is CASSVEGHRYGYTF. The CDR3 region has the DNA TGTGCCAGCAGCGTAGAAGGACATAGATATGGTTACACCTTC.

This clonotype was recorded a few times. The chain combines TRBV20-1 with TRBJ2-7; weak D call: TRBD2 (5 bases). The CDR3 is made up of 12 amino acids. The V gene lost 3 bases and the J gene lost 7 bases, with 13 bases spanning the gap. Per germline, CDR1 DFQATT and CDR2 SNEGSKA (reference sequence). CDR3 nucleotide sequence: TGCAGTGCTAGTTTGGCTTCGGGAGAGCAGTACTTC. Its protein is CSASLASGEQYF.

The chain recombines TRBV28 with TRBJ2-7; D not certain. The CDR3 contains 14 residues. Trimming took off 2 bases at V and 2 bases at J, with 10 bases between the two ends. Germline loops: CDR1 MDHEN, CDR2 SYDVKM. CDR3 loop: CASSLQTSTYEQYF. CDR3 coding DNA: TGTGCCAGCAGTTTACAAACATCTACCTACGAGCAGTACTTC.

The rearrangement links TRBV12-3 or TRBV12-4 to TRBJ1-1; D is unresolved. The ends were cut back, 7 bases at V and 1 base at J, with 13 bases in the middle. The CDR3 contains 14 residues. In DNA, the CDR3 is TGTGCCAGCACAAGAAACCAAGCGAACACTGAAGCTTTCTTT. It yields the protein CASTRNQANTEAFF.

The V and J genes are TRBV6-2 or TRBV6-3 and TRBJ2-2; 7 bases match TRBD2. Looked up from germline, CDR1 is MNHEY and CDR2 is SVGEGT. The CDR3 is 14 residues long. With 8 bases clipped from V and 9 bases from J, the junction kept 12 bases outside the gene matches. The CDR3 DNA reads as TGTGCCAGCCTCTACTCGGGGAGGGTCCGGGAGCTGTTTTTT. This gives the protein CASLYSGRVRELFF.

Here the CDR3 DNA reads TGCGCCAGCAGCTCCCGGACAGGTTCAACACCCCTCCACTTT. Its protein product is CASSSRTGSTPLHF. The V gene is TRBV5-1, the J gene TRBJ1-6; 7 nucleotides agree with TRBD1. The CDR3 runs to 14 residues. V trimming: 3 bases; J trimming: 11 bases; junction bases outside the gene matches: 8. Germline CDR1 SGHRS, CDR2 YFSETQ.

The chain joins TRBV28 to TRBJ2-3; 8 positions agree with TRBD2. Germline CDR1 is MDHEN and CDR2 is SYDVKM. The CDR3 covers 19 residues. The V segment lost 6 bases and the J segment 5 bases; nucleotides outside the gene matches: 22. The chain's CDR3 is CASSLTVPGRTSLRDTQYF. DNA for the CDR3: TGTGCCAGCAGCCTCACAGTCCCCGGGAGGACTAGCCTCAGAGATACGCAGTATTTT.

To note about this clonotype: One end of the junction varies from germline; a read error may be responsible. The chain combines TRBV6-5 with TRBJ2-7, with D tentatively TRBD2 (5 bases). Per the germline V gene, CDR1 is MNHEY and CDR2 is SVGAGI. CDR3 length: 13 residues. CDR3 residues: CASSYREFYERYF. Written as DNA, the CDR3 is TGTGCCAGCAGTTATCGGGAATTCTACGAGCGGTACTTC.

This clonotype has only a few counts. The CDR3: CASSSLVGTSYNEQFF. In DNA form, the CDR3 reads TGTGCCAGCAGCTCCCTCGTCGGGACTAGCTACAATGAGCAGTTCTTC. This chain uses TRBV6-6 with TRBJ2-1; 8 bases match TRBD2. The CDR3 has 16 residues. The germline gives CDR1 MNHNY, CDR2 SVGAGI (reference sequence). Unmatched junction bases numbered 10, after V lost 6 bases and J lost 3 bases.

This clonotype was observed a handful of times. The V and J genes are TRBV7-9 and TRBJ1-2; a weak D match, TRBD1 (5 bases). V lost 2 bases to trimming and J lost 3 bases, with 19 bases between them. This CDR3 contains 17 residues. Germline V CDR1 and CDR2: SEHNR, FQNEAQ (reference sequence). Written as DNA, the CDR3 is TGTGCCAGCAGCTTACCGGTGAGACAGTCCTTATACTATGGCTACACCTTC. Amino acid sequence: CASSLPVRQSLYYGYTF.

V is TRBV20-1 and J is TRBJ2-1, with D possibly TRBD1 on 6 matching bases. Per germline, CDR1 DFQATT and CDR2 SNEGSKA (reference sequence). The CDR3 consists of 14 residues. Trimming cost V 6 bases and J 4 bases, with 16 bases left between them. The CDR3 here is CSAKPGHGYNEQFF. The CDR3 bases are TGCAGTGCCAAACCGGGACACGGATACAATGAGCAGTTCTTC.

This clonotype has more than one count but fewer than ten. The V gene is TRBV7-8, the J gene TRBJ2-4; 12 bases map to TRBD2. The DNA end favors TRBJ2-7, so the J call may be wrong. Germline lookup yields CDR1 SGHVS and CDR2 FQNEAQ. The CDR3 has 16 amino acids. The CDR3 is CASSPRLAGDQYEQYF. CDR3 coding DNA: TGTGCCAGCAGCCCACGACTAGCGGGGGATCAGTACGAGCAGTACTTC.

Only a few counts were recorded for this clonotype. V gene TRBV7-9 combines with J gene TRBJ2-2, with 7 bases aligning to TRBD1. V dropped 7 bases and J dropped 6; count of bases not matched to a gene: 14. CDR1 is SEHNR and CDR2 is FQNEAQ in the germline V gene (reference sequence). The CDR3 is 16 amino acids. CDR3 loop: CASKARGQSPAGELFF. CDR3 nucleotides: TGTGCCAGCAAGGCCAGGGGACAGTCCCCCGCCGGGGAGCTGTTTTTT.

The rearrangement uses TRBV9 and TRBJ2-5; D may be TRBD1 (5 bases). Germline V lookup: CDR1 SGDLS, CDR2 YYNGEE. With 0 bases removed from V and 4 bases from J, the gap between germline ends came to 16 bases. This CDR3 spans 16 amino acids. DNA for the CDR3: TGTGCCAGCAGCGTAGCTTTGGGGCCCCTAGGAGAGACCCAGTACTTC. The encoded protein is CASSVALGPLGETQYF.